The 25 T cell receptor beta chains given below trace back to one sample, sequenced in a study of blood T cell repertoires in COVID-19. Here immunoSEQ multiplex PCR was the method, and the copy in TCRdb shows in-frame clones only, minus some. The sample lists about 150,000 clones, about 89% occurring once. Sequencing was done on a sample of peripheral blood. These receptors were obtained from a man aged 50 to 59 with acute or convalescent COVID-19.

The rearrangement links TRBV29-1 to TRBJ1-4; 8 bases fit TRBD1. V gave up 7 bases and J gave up 7 bases; unmatched junction bases: 5. The CDR3 is made up of 12 amino acids. CDR1 is SQVTM and CDR2 is ANQGSEA in the germline V gene. CDR3 amino acids: CSATGGSEKLFF. In DNA, the CDR3 is TGCAGCGCAACAGGGGGGAGTGAAAAACTGTTTTTT.

The chain combines TRBV4-2 with TRBJ2-5; 12 bases align to TRBD2. The V segment lost 4 bases and the J segment 2 bases; nucleotides outside the gene matches: 5. CDR3 length: 16 amino acids. Germline V CDR1 and CDR2: LGHNA, YNFKEQ. The CDR3 here is CASSRGLAGSQETQYF. The CDR3 coding sequence is TGTGCCAGCAGCCGTGGACTAGCGGGGTCACAAGAGACCCAGTACTTC.

V gene TRBV11-2 combines with J gene TRBJ2-2, with D maybe TRBD1 (5 bases). Deletions cut 5 bases from V and 1 base from J, with 14 bases between. Per germline, CDR1 SGHAT and CDR2 FQNNGV. The CDR3 sequence is 16 residues long. The CDR3 reads CASSPRAQGNTGELFF. DNA for the CDR3: TGTGCCAGCAGCCCCAGGGCGCAGGGGAACACCGGGGAGCTGTTTTTT. The full variable domain, its missing parts supplied by reference TRBV11-2 and TRBJ2-2, is EAGVAQSPRYKIIEKRQSVAFWCNPISGHATLYWYQQILGQGPKLLIQFQNNGVVDDSQLPKDRFSAERLKGVDSTLKIQPAKLEDSAVYLCASSPRAQGNTGELFFGEGSRLTVL.

V and J are TRBV2 and TRBJ2-7; D gene ambiguous. V lost 3 bases and J 4 bases, leaving 4 bases between the germline ends. The CDR3 contains 11 residues. Germline assignment: CDR1 SNHLY and CDR2 FYNNEI. The CDR3 region has the DNA TGTGCCAGCAGTGATTATTACGAGCAGTACTTC. It is translated as CASSDYYEQYF.

V is TRBV7-9 and J is TRBJ1-4; 7 positions agree with TRBD1. Germline trimming cut 4 bases from V and 7 bases from J; bases unmatched to any gene: 12. Germline V gene data show CDR1 as SEHNR and CDR2 as FQNEAQ (reference sequence). This CDR3 contains 16 residues. The CDR3 sequence is CASSSRQGPYVEKLFF. CDR3 DNA: TGTGCCAGCAGCTCGAGACAGGGCCCCTATGTTGAAAAACTGTTTTTT.

The rearrangement uses TRBV4-1 and TRBJ2-5; TRBD2 agrees at 10 bases. CDR3 size: 15 residues. J was trimmed by 6 bases and V by 4 bases; bases with no gene match: 8. CDR1 and CDR2 (germline): MGHRA, YSYEKL. The CDR3 nucleotides read TGCGCCAGCAGCCGCGGTAGTAGCGGGGGGCAGACCCAGTACTTC. It is translated as CASSRGSSGGQTQYF.

The chain joins TRBV2 to TRBJ1-6, with 9 bases identical to TRBD1. The germline V gene encodes CDR1 SNHLY and CDR2 FYNNEI. V shed 6 bases, J shed 10 bases, and the junction held 10 bases outside the gene matches. The CDR3 totals 15 residues. CDR3 in amino acids: CASRKPGTGTSPLHF. The DNA for the CDR3 is TGTGCCAGCAGAAAACCCGGGACAGGGACCTCACCCCTCCACTTT.

The genes are TRBV14 and TRBJ2-6; the D gene is possibly TRBD2 (6 bases). V dropped 7 bases and J dropped 13 bases, with 14 bases sitting between them. This CDR3 is 12 amino acids long. From germline, CDR1 is SGHDN and CDR2 FVKESK. CDR3 sequence (DNA): TGTGCCAGCATGGCGTTCGGAGGGGTCCTGACTTTC. Amino acid sequence: CASMAFGGVLTF. Using reference TRBV14 and TRBJ2-6 for the parts outside the CDR3, the full variable domain is EAGVTQFPSHSVIEKGQTVTLRCDPISGHDNLYWYRRVMGKEIKFLLHFVKESKQDESGMPNNRFLAERTGGTYSTLKVQPAELEDSGVYFCASMAFGGVLTFGAGSRLTVL.

CDR3 amino acids: CASSPGQGIVGYTF. CDR3 nucleotide sequence: TGTGCCAGCAGCCCCGGACAGGGTATTGTCGGCTACACCTTC. J is TRBJ1-2 and V is TRBV28; 8 bases agree with TRBD1. The V gene's germline CDR1 is MDHEN and CDR2 SYDVKM. V shed 6 bases, J shed 8 bases, and the junction held 11 bases outside the gene matches. This CDR3 is 14 amino acids long.

This clone occurred a few times. The chain joins TRBV19 to TRBJ2-3, with no clear D. The CDR3 is 16 amino acids. The V end lost 4 bases, the J end lost 0 bases, and 14 bases lay between the germline ends. The V gene's germline CDR1 is LNHDA and CDR2 SQIVND (reference sequence). CDR3 nucleotide sequence: TGTGCCAGTAGTACCCAGATGTGGTACAGCACAGATACGCAGTATTTT. Translated: CASSTQMWYSTDTQYF.

The chain carries TRBV28 and TRBJ1-2; 8 bases align to TRBD1. Germline V CDR1 and CDR2: MDHEN, SYDVKM. The CDR3 runs to 13 residues. V lost 6 bases and J lost 6; bases outside the gene matches: 6. The CDR3 bases are TGTGCCAGCAGCCGAGGGGGACAGGATGGCTACACCTTC. Encoded protein: CASSRGGQDGYTF.

The rearrangement uses TRBV28 and TRBJ1-6; D call uncertain. The CDR3 loop spans 14 amino acids. The V and J ends lost 3 bases and 7 bases respectively, with 10 bases between them. Germline V gene data show CDR1 as MDHEN and CDR2 as SYDVKM. The CDR3 is CASSFGRENSPLHF. The CDR3 DNA sequence: TGTGCCAGCAGTTTTGGGCGGGAGAATTCACCCCTCCACTTT.

The chain combines TRBV29-1 with TRBJ1-2; possible D gene TRBD1, 5 bases. Trimming took 5 bases from V and 8 from J, leaving 15 bases between them. There are 12 residues in the CDR3. Germline V CDR1 and CDR2: SQVTM, ANQGSEA. The CDR3 DNA sequence: TGCAGCGTTTACCAGGGCTCCCACGGCTACACCTTC. Amino acids: CSVYQGSHGYTF.

The chain is built from TRBV29-1 and TRBJ2-5; 8 bases match TRBD1. Trimming cost V 1 base and J 2 bases; bases outside gene matches: 9. The CDR3 runs 16 residues. In germline, CDR1 is SQVTM, CDR2 ANQGSEA. The CDR3: CSVEGTGYGVQETQYF. The CDR3 bases are TGCAGCGTTGAAGGGACAGGGTATGGAGTACAAGAGACCCAGTACTTC. The whole variable domain, filled in from reference TRBV29-1 and TRBJ2-5, reads SAVISQKPSRDICQRGTSLTIQCQVDSQVTMMFWYRQQPGQSLTLIATANQGSEATYESGFVIDKFPISRPNLTFSTLTVSNMSPEDSSIYLCSVEGTGYGVQETQYFGPGTRLLVL.

The rearrangement uses TRBV25-1 and TRBJ1-4; TRBD1 is a possible D gene (5 bases). The CDR3 runs 16 residues. V was trimmed by 5 bases and J by 0 bases, leaving 13 bases between them. Germline CDR1 and CDR2: MGHDK and SYGVNS. The CDR3 coding sequence is TGTGCCAGCAGTCCCTGGGGGGATCCAACTAATGAAAAACTGTTTTTT. This translates into CASSPWGDPTNEKLFF.

V and J are TRBV20-1 and TRBJ2-5; 7 nucleotides match TRBD1. Germline loops: CDR1 DFQATT, CDR2 SNEGSKA (reference sequence). Losses at the gene ends were 3 bases for V and 2 bases for J; bases not matched to a gene: 6. There are 14 residues in the CDR3. The CDR3 DNA reads TGCAGTGCTAGTTCGGGGACAGCACAAGAGACCCAGTACTTC. The encoded protein is CSASSGTAQETQYF.

The gene calls are TRBV14 and TRBJ1-1; a weak D match, TRBD1 (6 bases). The ends were cut back, 3 bases at V and 7 bases at J, with 15 bases in the middle. The CDR3 consists of 14 residues. CDR1 is SGHDN, CDR2 FVKESK, per germline. The CDR3: CASSQARGAVEAFF. The CDR3 nucleotides read TGTGCCAGCAGCCAGGCCAGGGGAGCCGTTGAAGCTTTCTTT. The full variable domain, rest sourced from reference TRBV14 and TRBJ1-1, is EAGVTQFPSHSVIEKGQTVTLRCDPISGHDNLYWYRRVMGKEIKFLLHFVKESKQDESGMPNNRFLAERTGGTYSTLKVQPAELEDSGVYFCASSQARGAVEAFFGQGTRLTVV.

The chain recombines TRBV28 with TRBJ1-2; TRBD1 matches at 11 bases. CDR1 is MDHEN, CDR2 SYDVKM, per germline. Trimming cost V 10 bases and J 1 base; bases outside gene matches: 8. The CDR3 covers 15 residues. The CDR3 sequence is CATSDRGRLNYGYTF. CDR3 coding DNA: TGTGCCACCTCGGACAGGGGGCGTCTTAACTATGGCTACACCTTC.

The chain links TRBV6-5 to TRBJ2-1; 8 bases are a match to TRBD1. Losses at the gene ends were 8 bases for V and 12 bases for J; bases not matched to a gene: 18. This CDR3 is built from 15 residues. CDR1 and CDR2 (germline): MNHEY, SVGAGI. CDR3 protein: CASGRIGQGPSRQFF. The CDR3 DNA sequence: TGTGCCAGCGGAAGGATCGGACAGGGCCCCTCTCGGCAGTTCTTC.

CDR3 region: CASSLSQGGSSYEQYF. DNA for the CDR3: TGTGCCAGCAGTTTATCACAGGGGGGCTCCTCCTACGAGCAGTACTTC. The chain recombines TRBV28 with TRBJ2-7; 8 bases agree with TRBD1. CDR3 length: 16 amino acids. V lost 1 base and J lost 0; bases outside the gene matches: 5. Germline CDR1 MDHEN, CDR2 SYDVKM.

This chain joins TRBV5-1 and TRBJ2-6; D possibly corresponds to TRBD1 (6 bases). Trimming cost V 5 bases and J 2 bases, with 14 bases left between them. Germline lookup yields CDR1 SGHRS and CDR2 YFSETQ. The CDR3 is made up of 16 amino acids. In nucleotides, the CDR3 is TGCGCCAGCAGGGATACAGGGTCTCCTGGGGCCAACGTCCTGACTTTC. This codes for CASRDTGSPGANVLTF.

This chain's CDR3 is CASSLVGTSVGSEQYF. The CDR3 bases are TGTGCCAGCAGCTTAGTGGGGACTAGCGTGGGTTCTGAGCAGTACTTC. This chain links TRBV7-2 with TRBJ2-7; 10 positions agree with TRBD2. CDR3 size: 16 residues. Germline trimming cut 1 base from V and 7 bases from J; bases unmatched to any gene: 10. Germline-derived CDR1 and CDR2 are SGHTA and FQGNSA.

In its sample, this clone was seen once. The chain recombines TRBV9 with TRBJ1-3; the D gene is possibly TRBD1 (6 bases). From germline, CDR1 is SGDLS and CDR2 YYNGEE. This CDR3 region has 16 residues. V lost 0 bases, J lost 3 bases, and 13 bases lay in between. In DNA, the CDR3 is TGTGCCAGCAGCGTAGCTATTGGGACACTTGGAAACACCATATATTTT. The encoded protein is CASSVAIGTLGNTIYF.

This chain connects TRBV18 to TRBJ2-1, with 10 bases identical to TRBD2. The CDR3 sequence is 15 residues long. After removal of 0 bases from V and 8 bases from J, the junction contained 4 bases not matched to a gene. The germline V gene has CDR1 KGHSH and CDR2 LQKENI. CDR3 loop: CASSPPLAGADEQFF. In DNA form, the CDR3 reads TGTGCCAGCTCACCACCTCTAGCGGGAGCTGATGAGCAGTTCTTC.

V is TRBV5-1 and J is TRBJ2-7; a weak D match, TRBD2 (6 bases). This CDR3 is built from 14 residues. In germline, CDR1 is SGHRS, CDR2 YFSETQ. Trimming cost V 4 bases and J 0 bases, with 11 bases left between them. The CDR3 bases are TGCGCCAGCAGCCCGGGAGTTCCCTCCTACGAGCAGTACTTC. Translation: CASSPGVPSYEQYF.